This T cell receptor beta chain was retrieved from a study of cytomegalovirus exposure and HLA in healthy donors. TCRdb keeps only in-frame clones here, not all; method: immunoSEQ multiplex PCR. This sample has approximately 220,000 clones, with 65% to 85% found just once. Germline CDR1 is WSHSY and CDR2 is SAAADI. Trimming cost V 7 bases and J 3 bases; bases outside gene matches: 7. CDR3 length equals 14 residues. The source material was PBMCs. The source of this sequence is a woman under 40 in good health and CMV-seropositive. The chain is built from TRBV10-2 and TRBJ2-7; 9 bases align to TRBD2. CDR3 residues: CASIRASGVYEQYF. CDR3 DNA: TGCGCCAGCATTAGGGCTAGCGGGGTCTACGAGCAGTACTTC.